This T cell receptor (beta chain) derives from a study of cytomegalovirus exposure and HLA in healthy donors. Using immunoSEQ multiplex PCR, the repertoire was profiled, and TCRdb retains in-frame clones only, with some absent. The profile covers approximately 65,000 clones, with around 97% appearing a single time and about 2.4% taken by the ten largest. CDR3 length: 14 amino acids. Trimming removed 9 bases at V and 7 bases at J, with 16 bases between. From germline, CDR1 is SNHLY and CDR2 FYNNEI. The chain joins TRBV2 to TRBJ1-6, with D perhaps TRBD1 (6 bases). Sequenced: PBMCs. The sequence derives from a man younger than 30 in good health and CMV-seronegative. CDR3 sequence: CARESGTKNSPLHF. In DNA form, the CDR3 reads TGTGCCAGAGAGTCCGGGACAAAGAATTCACCCCTCCACTTT. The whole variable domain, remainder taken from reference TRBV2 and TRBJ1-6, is EPEVTQTPSHQVTQMGQEVILRCVPISNHLYFYWYRQILGQKVEFLVSFYNNEISEKSEIFDDQFSVERPDGSNFTLKIRSTKLEDSAMYFCARESGTKNSPLHFGNGTRLTVT.